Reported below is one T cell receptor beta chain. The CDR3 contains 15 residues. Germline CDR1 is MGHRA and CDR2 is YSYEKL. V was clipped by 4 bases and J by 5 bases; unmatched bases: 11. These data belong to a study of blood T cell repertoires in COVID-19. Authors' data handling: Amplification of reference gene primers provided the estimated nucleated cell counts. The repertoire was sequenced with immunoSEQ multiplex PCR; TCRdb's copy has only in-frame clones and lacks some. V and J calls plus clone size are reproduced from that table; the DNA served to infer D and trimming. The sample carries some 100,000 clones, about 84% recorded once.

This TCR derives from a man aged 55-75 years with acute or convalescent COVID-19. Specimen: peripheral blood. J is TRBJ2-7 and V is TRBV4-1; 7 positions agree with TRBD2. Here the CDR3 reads CASSRRAGESHEQYF. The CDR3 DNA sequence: TGCGCCAGCAGCCGCCGGGCGGGAGAGTCCCACGAGCAGTACTTC.